This paragraph reports one TCR beta chain. These data are taken from a study of blood T cell repertoires in COVID-19. Study-wide background: COVID-19 samples from acute and convalescent phases originated in the United States, Italy and Spain.

This CDR3 is built from 13 residues. Germline assignment: CDR1 SNHLY and CDR2 FYNNEI. The germline V and J ends were trimmed by 4 bases and 3 bases, with 7 bases remaining between them. Followed longitudinally, the Seattle patients had been enrolled during active infection. As originally analysed: For nucleated cells, counts were estimated from reference gene primer amplification. Profiling relied on immunoSEQ multiplex PCR, and the TCRdb table lists in-frame clones only, not all of them. From that table come the V and J calls and clone size; the DNA was used to work out D and trimming. The sample carries 200,000 to 250,000 clones, 70% to 90% recorded once.

The receptor's source is a woman in her 50s with COVID-19, enrolled during active disease. The genes are TRBV2 and TRBJ2-1; D possibly corresponds to TRBD1 (5 bases). The sequencing sample was made of peripheral blood. CDR3 residues: CASSGTGYNEQFF. The CDR3 DNA is TGTGCCAGCAGTGGAACAGGCTACAATGAGCAGTTCTTC.